The present T cell receptor (beta chain) was sequenced within a study of T cell repertoires in ileal Crohn's disease. On the study more broadly: Less than 45% were active smokers at surgery; median disease duration was 7.9 years.

The germline V gene encodes CDR1 SGHTS and CDR2 YDEGEE. The junction had 5 bases not matched to a gene; V was cut back by 4 bases and J by 5 bases. The CDR3 runs to 14 residues. Study-wide results and limits: Endoscopic recurrence occurred in every patient whose clonality exceeded 26.8%. Clonal expansions were more frequent in active smokers than non-smokers at surgery.

TCRB immunosequencing input was five hundred nanograms of biopsy DNA per sample. Produced via immunoSEQ multiplex PCR; TCRdb's table is partial and in-frame only. The profile shows approximately 11,000 clones, more than 65% of them singletons. Remarks on this clone: The antigen is unknown.

The sequencing input was ileal tissue. The gene calls are TRBV5-8 and TRBJ1-5, with 8 bases lining up with TRBD1. The origin of this receptor is an adult with Crohn's disease. The CDR3 DNA sequence: TGTGCCAGCAGCCCGGGGACAGGCCATCAGCCCCAGCATTTT. Residues: CASSPGTGHQPQHF.